A selection of T cell receptor beta chains follows, all from one sample in a study of cytomegalovirus exposure and HLA in healthy donors. Clones were sequenced by immunoSEQ multiplex PCR, and TCRdb holds only the in-frame ones, with some missing. The sample carries over 90,000 clones, 73% recorded once. Sequencing input: PBMCs. Receptors were obtained from a middle-aged man in good health and CMV-seronegative. The CDR3 runs from the conserved cysteine through the conserved F or W. D genes are given only for firm matches. Size is stated for part of the rows, as once, few or many counts, or as a class when the clone is expanded.

.	.	TRBV11-3	TRBJ2-2	CASSLDRGFGELFF	TGTGCCAGCAGCTTAGATCGAGGGTTCGGGGAGCTGTTTTTT
.	.	TRBV29-1	TRBJ2-6	CSVVSSGANVLTF	TGCAGCGTTGTATCGTCTGGGGCCAACGTCCTGACTTTC
once	TRBD1	TRBV7-8	TRBJ1-1	CASSLSPGQGNTEAFF	TGTGCCAGCAGCTTAAGCCCGGGACAGGGCAACACTGAAGCTTTCTTT
.	TRBD2	TRBV9	TRBJ2-3	CASSRKGTSGGAIDTQYF	TGTGCCAGCAGCCGCAAGGGGACTAGCGGGGGGGCGATAGATACGCAGTATTTT
.	.	TRBV5-1	TRBJ2-3	CASSLLPPLGYSTDTQYF	TGCGCCAGCAGCTTGCTACCCCCACTAGGTTATAGCACAGATACGCAGTATTTT
.	.	TRBV29-1	TRBJ2-3	CSVTGLITDTQYF	TGCAGCGTCACGGGACTGATCACAGATACGCAGTATTTT
.	.	TRBV4-2	TRBJ2-4	CASSQEGSLAKNIQYF	TGTGCCAGCAGCCAAGAGGGTAGCCTGGCCAAAAACATTCAGTACTTC
.	.	TRBV9	TRBJ2-3	CASSENRGTDTQYF	TGTGCCAGCAGCGAGAACAGGGGCACAGATACGCAGTATTTT
.	.	TRBV5-4	TRBJ1-4	CASSLNTREKLFF	TGTGCCAGCAGCTTGAACACAAGAGAAAAACTGTTTTTT
.	.	TRBV6-5	TRBJ1-6	CASSARGYNSPLHF	TGTGCCAGCAGTGCCAGGGGATACAATTCACCCCTCCACTTT
.	TRBD1	TRBV6-6	TRBJ2-7	CASMWDREAPEQYF	TGTGCCAGCATGTGGGACAGGGAGGCTCCGGAGCAGTACTTC
.	.	TRBV15	TRBJ2-2	CATSRVTGAGELFF	TGTGCCACCAGCAGAGTGACAGGTGCCGGGGAGCTGTTTTTT
.	.	TRBV5-5	TRBJ1-5	CASSLRGTSNQPQHF	TGTGCCAGCAGCTTGCGGGGGACTAGCAATCAGCCCCAGCATTTT
few	TRBD1	TRBV28	TRBJ2-2	CASSSDRGPTGELFF	TGTGCCAGCAGTTCGGACAGGGGGCCCACCGGGGAGCTGTTTTTT
.	TRBD1	TRBV25-1	TRBJ1-1	CASGLTGGAAFF	TGTGCCAGCGGTCTGACAGGGGGCGCGGCTTTCTTT
.	.	TRBV2	TRBJ2-7	CASNEWTARWDYEQYF	TGTGCCAGCAACGAATGGACAGCACGTTGGGATTACGAGCAGTACTTC
.	TRBD1	TRBV9	TRBJ1-1	CASSGQGARRTEAFF	TGTGCCAGCAGCGGACAGGGGGCGCGAAGGACTGAAGCTTTCTTT
.	.	TRBV19	TRBJ2-3	CATSREGSTDTQYF	TGTGCCACTAGCCGAGAGGGAAGCACAGATACGCAGTATTTT
.	.	TRBV27	TRBJ2-3	CASSPLRGYTDTQYF	TGTGCCAGCAGCCCCCTGAGAGGGTACACAGATACGCAGTATTTT
few	.	TRBV7-8	TRBJ2-3	CASSFVGGRAPDTQYF	TGTGCCAGCAGCTTTGTCGGCGGCAGGGCCCCAGATACGCAGTATTTT
.	TRBD2	TRBV7-9	TRBJ2-5	CASRGQRAGGLETQYF	TGTGCCAGCAGAGGTCAAAGAGCGGGGGGGCTAGAGACCCAGTACTTC
.	TRBD2	TRBV2	TRBJ2-7	CASSALAGATYEQYF	TGTGCCAGCAGTGCCCTAGCGGGGGCCACCTACGAGCAGTACTTC
once	.	TRBV30	TRBJ1-4	CAWSRGATNEKLFF	TGTGCCTGGAGTCGGGGTGCAACTAATGAAAAACTGTTTTTT
.	.	TRBV6-6	TRBJ2-7	CASSYSGRGWHEQYF	TGTGCCAGCAGTTACTCGGGGCGGGGATGGCACGAGCAGTACTTC
few	TRBD1	TRBV29-1	TRBJ1-2	CSVDKRTGVDGYTF	TGCAGCGTTGATAAACGGACAGGGGTCGATGGCTACACCTTC
.	TRBD2	TRBV5-1	TRBJ2-1	CASSQGLAGWSSYNEQFF	TGCGCCAGCAGCCAGGGACTAGCGGGGTGGAGCTCCTACAATGAGCAGTTCTTC
.	TRBD2	TRBV4-1	TRBJ2-2	CASSQVSGKLFF	TGCGCCAGCAGCCAAGTAAGCGGGAAGCTGTTTTTT
.	TRBD1	TRBV7-6	TRBJ1-6	CASSYGWGQGNSPLHF	TGTGCCAGCAGCTACGGTTGGGGACAGGGAAATTCACCCCTCCACTTT
.	TRBD1	TRBV5-1	TRBJ2-5	CASSANTGAETQYF	TGCGCCAGCAGCGCCAATACAGGGGCGGAGACCCAGTACTTC
.	TRBD2	TRBV18	TRBJ2-3	CASSHGLAGDIDTQYF	TGTGCCAGCTCACACGGACTAGCGGGGGACATTGATACGCAGTATTTT
.	TRBD2	TRBV4-2	TRBJ2-7	CASSQGGRGDYEQYF	TGTGCCAGCAGCCAAGGTGGTCGGGGGGACTACGAGCAGTACTTC
.	TRBD1	TRBV6-6	TRBJ1-2	CASSYVTGGLGYTF	TGTGCCAGCAGTTACGTAACAGGGGGTTTGGGCTACACCTTC
.	.	TRBV6-5	TRBJ2-3	CASRPFGDGSDTQYF	TGTGCCAGCAGGCCATTCGGGGATGGTTCTGATACGCAGTATTTT
.	.	TRBV6-5	TRBJ1-1	CASGPSYSKAEAFF	TGTGCCAGCGGGCCGAGTTATAGTAAGGCTGAAGCTTTCTTT
.	.	TRBV25-1	TRBJ2-5	CASTVGAPTETQYF	TGTGCCAGCACCGTGGGGGCGCCGACAGAGACCCAGTACTTC
.	TRBD2	TRBV6-4	TRBJ2-3	CASSGSGGADTQYF	TGTGCCAGCAGTGGAAGCGGGGGGGCCGATACGCAGTATTTT
few	TRBD1	TRBV6-5	TRBJ2-7	CASSRPGQGYEQYF	TGTGCCAGCAGTCGCCCGGGACAGGGCTACGAGCAGTACTTC
.	.	TRBV4-3	TRBJ1-1	CASSYDRNTEAFF	TGCGCCAGCAGTTATGACAGGAACACTGAAGCTTTCTTT
once	TRBD2	TRBV5-3	TRBJ2-1	CASGTRPWRSYNEQFF	TGTGCCTCCGGGACTAGGCCGTGGAGATCCTACAATGAGCAGTTCTTC
.	.	TRBV12-2	TRBJ1-5	CASRLCRGDSNQPQHF	TGTGCAAGTCGCTTATGCAGGGGAGATAGCAATCAGCCCCAGCATTTT